This TCR beta chain derives from a study of control samples from healthy donors and cancer patients. The CDR3 runs 17 residues. The germline CDR1 and CDR2 sequences are SGHDT and YYEEEE. Trimming cost V 1 base and J 5 bases; bases outside gene matches: 12. This table comes from immunoSEQ multiplex PCR, and its TCRdb copy is limited to in-frame clones, with some not included. The data hold about 83,000 clones, with around 91% observed a single time. The sequenced material came from blood. The rearrangement joins TRBV5-6 to TRBJ2-7; 10 nucleotides align to TRBD2. The receptor was isolated from a man aged 30 to 45 in good health. This CDR3 is CASSLRTERGGRNEQYF. The CDR3 region has the DNA TGTGCCAGCAGCTTGAGGACAGAGCGGGGGGGCAGGAACGAGCAGTACTTC.